Sequencing of this T cell receptor (beta chain) was carried out in a study of blood T cell repertoires in COVID-19. TCRdb keeps only in-frame clones here, not all; method: immunoSEQ multiplex PCR. The data hold about 30,000 clones, with more than 75% observed a single time. This CDR3 is 14 amino acids long. Trimming removed 3 bases from V and 3 bases from J, with 11 bases in between. Germline CDR1 and CDR2: SGHTA and FQGNSA. This clone was detected once. This sequence originates from a man between 65 and 80 years old with acute or convalescent COVID-19. V is TRBV7-2 and J is TRBJ1-1, with unresolved D. The specimen was peripheral blood. In DNA form, the CDR3 reads TGTGCCAGCAGCTTTAGCGGCGAATACACTGAAGCTTTCTTT. This translates into CASSFSGEYTEAFF.